This T cell receptor beta chain was found in a study of T cell repertoires in ileal Crohn's disease. Study-level background: Roughly 0.55 micrograms of biopsy DNA per sample underwent TCRB immunosequencing. Points from the study as a whole: Sorted CD8 T cells held more high-frequency clones than CD4. All patients with clonality above 26.8% had endoscopic recurrence.

Time point meaning: proximal margin of the surgical specimen (macroscopically non-inflamed). Adults with ileal or ileocolonic Crohn's disease and an indication for resection were eligible. TCRdb's table, derived via immunoSEQ multiplex PCR, lists solely in-frame clones and lacks some. The table has about 7,200 clones, roughly 74% seen once. The germline V gene encodes CDR1 SEHNR and CDR2 FQNEAQ (reference sequence). J gave up 8 bases and V 1 base, and 5 bases lay outside the gene matches. CDR3 size: 15 residues. Concerning this clone: The antigen is undetermined.

The source material was ileal tissue. The TCR comes from an adult with Crohn's disease. V usage is TRBV7-9 and J usage is TRBJ2-2, with TRBD1 matching over 9 bases. The CDR3 here is CASSLGDRATGELFF. DNA for the CDR3: TGTGCCAGCAGCTTAGGGGACAGGGCAACGGGGGAGCTGTTTTTT.